The rows below give T cell receptor beta chains drawn from one sample of a study of blood T cell repertoires in COVID-19. Sequencing used immunoSEQ multiplex PCR; TCRdb keeps in-frame clones, though not all of them. The table records nearly 25,000 clones, approximately 80% of them present only once. Specimen: peripheral blood. Receptor source: a woman aged 70-85 years with COVID-19, enrolled during active disease. The CDR3 runs from the conserved cysteine through the conserved F or W.

j_gene	v_gene	CDR3aa
TRBJ1-6	TRBV2	CASSERAGQGNSPLHF
TRBJ2-6	TRBV28	CASSPHQGSGANVLTF
TRBJ1-3	TRBV7-2	CASSPKGGQGSGNTIYF
TRBJ2-7	TRBV19	CASSIYGGYEQYF
TRBJ1-5	TRBV5-5	CASSLQGLSNQPQHF
TRBJ2-6	TRBV19	CASFRGSGANVLTF
TRBJ1-5	TRBV28	CASSSGGYNRPQHF
TRBJ1-1	TRBV5-4	CASSLRQGWSTEAFF
TRBJ2-7	TRBV11-2	CASSLAQSYEQYF
TRBJ1-2	TRBV7-2	CASSVPREGYGYTF
TRBJ1-2	TRBV3-1/TRBV3-2	CASSQDGLDGYTF
TRBJ1-1	TRBV4-3	CASSQDAGGTEAFF
TRBJ2-3	TRBV19	CASSTSGLAEDTQYF
TRBJ1-1	TRBV6-5	CASSYSWEGNTEAFF
TRBJ1-2	TRBV2	CASREGNYGYTF
TRBJ1-2	TRBV18	CASSPGEDYGYTF
TRBJ2-1	TRBV29-1	CSVAGTRVSEQFF
TRBJ2-1	TRBV28	CASSLTFRSYNEQFF
TRBJ2-6	TRBV6-4	CASSDSNQGSGANVLTF
TRBJ1-5	TRBV5-3	CARSYTIGTGRYSNQPQHF
TRBJ2-1	TRBV7-2	CASRSPSGSFSNEQFF
TRBJ1-1	TRBV10-3	CAISESIVNTEAFF
TRBJ1-1	TRBV10-3	CAINDRVDTEAFF
TRBJ2-1	TRBV10-3	CAISESGTGEGEQFF